The table lists the clone carrying this T cell receptor (beta chain) with a few counts. The antigen remains undetermined. The sample comes from a study of cytomegalovirus exposure and HLA in healthy donors. Regarding the study as a whole: Most TCR sequences showed up rarely, but some public TCRs showed up in many donors. Owing to their indistinguishability, certain V segments, notably TRBV6-2 and TRBV6-3, were excluded.

This CDR3 spans 18 amino acids. Germline CDR1 MGHDK, CDR2 SYGVNS. The trim removed 1 base at V and 4 bases at J, leaving 13 bases unmatched. PCR amplification relied on 60 Vbeta primers (plus 13 Jbeta primers). How the authors handled the data: Later, an analysis found 80 million or so unique TCR beta chains, and 10 million to 11 million of these were shared. The method was immunoSEQ multiplex PCR; TCRdb's version includes in-frame clones alone and lacks a portion of them. The V and J calls and clone size are taken from that table; D and trimming were inferred from the DNA. The data hold 150,000 to 200,000 clones, with more than 60% observed a single time.

The specimen sequenced was PBMCs. This chain joins TRBV25-1 and TRBJ1-5, with TRBD1 identical over 7 bases. The TCR was taken from a man aged 25-45 years in good health and CMV-seropositive. CDR3 DNA: TGTGCCAGCAGTGAATCCGGGACTCCGGCAGGGGGAAATCAGCCCCAGCATTTT. It codes for CASSESGTPAGGNQPQHF.